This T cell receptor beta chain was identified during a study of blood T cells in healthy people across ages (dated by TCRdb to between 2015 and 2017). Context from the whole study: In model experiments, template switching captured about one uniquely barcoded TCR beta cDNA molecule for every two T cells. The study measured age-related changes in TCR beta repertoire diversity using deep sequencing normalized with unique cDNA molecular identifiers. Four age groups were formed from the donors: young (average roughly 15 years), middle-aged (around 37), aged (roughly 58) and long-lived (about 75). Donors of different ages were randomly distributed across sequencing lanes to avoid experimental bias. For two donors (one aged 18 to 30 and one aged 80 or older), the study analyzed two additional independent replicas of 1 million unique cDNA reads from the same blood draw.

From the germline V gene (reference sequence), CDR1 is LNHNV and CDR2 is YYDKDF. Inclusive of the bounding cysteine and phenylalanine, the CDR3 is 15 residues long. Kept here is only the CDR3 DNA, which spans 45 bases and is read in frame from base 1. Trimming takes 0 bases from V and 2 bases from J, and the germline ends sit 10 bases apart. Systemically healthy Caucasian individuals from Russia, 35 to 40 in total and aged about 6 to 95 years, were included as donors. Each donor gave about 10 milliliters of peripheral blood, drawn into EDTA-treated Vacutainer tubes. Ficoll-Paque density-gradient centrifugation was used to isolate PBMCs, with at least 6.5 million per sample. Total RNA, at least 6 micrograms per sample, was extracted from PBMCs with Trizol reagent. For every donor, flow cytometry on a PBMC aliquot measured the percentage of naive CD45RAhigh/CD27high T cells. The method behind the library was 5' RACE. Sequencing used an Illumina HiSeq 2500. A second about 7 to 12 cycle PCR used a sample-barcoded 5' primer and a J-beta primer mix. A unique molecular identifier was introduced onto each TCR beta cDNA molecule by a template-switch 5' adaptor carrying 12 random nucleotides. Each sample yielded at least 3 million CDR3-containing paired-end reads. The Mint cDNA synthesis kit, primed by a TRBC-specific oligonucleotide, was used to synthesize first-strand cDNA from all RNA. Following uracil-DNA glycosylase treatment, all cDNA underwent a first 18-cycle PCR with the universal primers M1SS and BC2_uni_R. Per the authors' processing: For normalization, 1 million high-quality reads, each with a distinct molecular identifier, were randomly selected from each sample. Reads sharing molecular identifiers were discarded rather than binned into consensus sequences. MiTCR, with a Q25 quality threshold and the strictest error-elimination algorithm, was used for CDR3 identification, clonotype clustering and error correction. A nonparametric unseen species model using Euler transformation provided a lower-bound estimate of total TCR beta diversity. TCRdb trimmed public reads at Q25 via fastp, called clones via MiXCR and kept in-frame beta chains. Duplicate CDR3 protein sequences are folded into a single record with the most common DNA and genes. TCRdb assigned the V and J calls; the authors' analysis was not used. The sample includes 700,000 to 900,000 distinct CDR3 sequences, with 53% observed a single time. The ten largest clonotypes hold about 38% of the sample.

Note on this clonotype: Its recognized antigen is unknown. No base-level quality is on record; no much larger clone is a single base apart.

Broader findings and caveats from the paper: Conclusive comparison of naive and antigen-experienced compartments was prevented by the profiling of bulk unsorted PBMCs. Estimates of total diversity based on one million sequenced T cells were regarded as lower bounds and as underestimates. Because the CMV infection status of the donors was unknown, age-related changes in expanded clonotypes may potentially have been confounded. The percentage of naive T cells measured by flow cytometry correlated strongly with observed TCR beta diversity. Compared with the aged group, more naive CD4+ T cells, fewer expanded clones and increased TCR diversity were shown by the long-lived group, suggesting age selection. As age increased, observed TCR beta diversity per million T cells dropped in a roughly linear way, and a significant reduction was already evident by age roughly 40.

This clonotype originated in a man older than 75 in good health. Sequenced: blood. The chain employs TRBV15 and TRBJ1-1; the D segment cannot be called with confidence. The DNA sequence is TGTGCCACCAGCAGAGATAGTCGGCATAACACTGAAGCTTTCTTT. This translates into CATSRDSRHNTEAFF.